This TCR beta chain comes out of a study of identical twins. Findings of the study overall: Where out-of-frame alpha sequences were twin-shared, they showed excess low generation probability. Fewer insertions were carried by abundant cord blood beta clonotypes, but none was seen in memory repertoires.

Unique molecular identifiers were present on the cDNA, and a universal primer site came from template switching. TCRdb used MiXCR to reprocess the 5' RACE reads, holding one entry per CDR3 protein. The sample records 1.5 million to 2 million distinct CDR3 sequences, about 32% being singletons. CDR1 and CDR2 from the germline V gene are SNHLY and FYNNEI. This CDR3 is built from 14 residues. In its sample, this clonotype was seen many times. What it recognizes is unknown. This clonotype was sampled from a newborn girl in good health. Sequenced: cord blood. The rearrangement uses TRBV2 and TRBJ2-1; 8 nucleotides agree with TRBD2. The DNA end lines up better with TRBJ2-7; the J call may be wrong. The CDR3 DNA reads TGTGCCAGCAGTGGGACTAGCTCCTACAATGAGCAGTACTTC. Amino acid sequence: CASSGTSSYNEQYF.